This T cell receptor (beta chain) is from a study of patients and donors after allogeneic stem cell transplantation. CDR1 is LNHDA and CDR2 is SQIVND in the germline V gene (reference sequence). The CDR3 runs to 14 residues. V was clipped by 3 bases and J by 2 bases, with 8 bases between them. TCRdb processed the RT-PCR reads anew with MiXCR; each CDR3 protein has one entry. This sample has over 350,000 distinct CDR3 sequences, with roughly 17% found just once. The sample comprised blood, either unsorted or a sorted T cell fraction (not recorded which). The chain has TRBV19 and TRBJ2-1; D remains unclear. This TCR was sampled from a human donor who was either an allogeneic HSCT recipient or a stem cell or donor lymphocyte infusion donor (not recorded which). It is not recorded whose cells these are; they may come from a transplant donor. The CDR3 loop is CASSMAVTYNEQFF. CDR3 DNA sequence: TGTGCCAGTAGTATGGCAGTGACCTACAATGAGCAGTTCTTC.